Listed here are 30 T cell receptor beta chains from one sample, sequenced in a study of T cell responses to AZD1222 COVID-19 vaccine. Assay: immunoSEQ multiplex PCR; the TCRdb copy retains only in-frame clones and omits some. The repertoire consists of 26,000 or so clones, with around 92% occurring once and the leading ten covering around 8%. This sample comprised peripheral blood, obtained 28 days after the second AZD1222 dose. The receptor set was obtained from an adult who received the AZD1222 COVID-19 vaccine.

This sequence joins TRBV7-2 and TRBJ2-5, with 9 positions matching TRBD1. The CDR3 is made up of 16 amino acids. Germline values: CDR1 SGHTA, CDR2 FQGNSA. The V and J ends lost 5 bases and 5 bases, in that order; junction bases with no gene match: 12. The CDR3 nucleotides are TGTGCCAGCAGCAAAAGCGGGACAGGGCGAAGGGAGACCCAGTACTTC. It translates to CASSKSGTGRRETQYF.

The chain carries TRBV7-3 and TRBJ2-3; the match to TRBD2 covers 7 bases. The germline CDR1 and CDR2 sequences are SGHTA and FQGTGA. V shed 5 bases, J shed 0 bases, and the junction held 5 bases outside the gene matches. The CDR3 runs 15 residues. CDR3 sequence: CASSPSGPSTDTQYF. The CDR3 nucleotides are TGTGCCAGCAGCCCTAGCGGACCTAGCACAGATACGCAGTATTTT.

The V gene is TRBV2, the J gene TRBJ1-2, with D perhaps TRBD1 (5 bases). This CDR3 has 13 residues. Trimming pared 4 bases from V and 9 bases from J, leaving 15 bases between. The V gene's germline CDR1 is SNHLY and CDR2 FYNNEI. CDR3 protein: CASSGGREGRYTF. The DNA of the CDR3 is TGTGCCAGCAGTGGGGGCAGGGAGGGACGCTACACCTTC.

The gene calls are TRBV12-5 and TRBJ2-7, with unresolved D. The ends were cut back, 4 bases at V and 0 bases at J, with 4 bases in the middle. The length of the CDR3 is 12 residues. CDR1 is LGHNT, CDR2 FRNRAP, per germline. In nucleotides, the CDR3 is TGTGCTAGTGGTTCCTTCTCCTACGAGCAGTACTTC. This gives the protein CASGSFSYEQYF.

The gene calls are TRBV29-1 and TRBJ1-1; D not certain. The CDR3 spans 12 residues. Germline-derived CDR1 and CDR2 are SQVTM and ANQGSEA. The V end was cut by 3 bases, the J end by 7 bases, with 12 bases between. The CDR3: CSVDPERREAFF. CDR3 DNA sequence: TGCAGCGTTGACCCGGAGAGGCGTGAAGCTTTCTTT.

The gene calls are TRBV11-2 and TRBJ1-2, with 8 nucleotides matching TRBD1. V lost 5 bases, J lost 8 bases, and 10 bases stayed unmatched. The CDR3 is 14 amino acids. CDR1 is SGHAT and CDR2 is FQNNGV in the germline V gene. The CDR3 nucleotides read TGTGCCAGCAGCCGCGATACAGGGGGTAGGGGCTACACCTTC. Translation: CASSRDTGGRGYTF.

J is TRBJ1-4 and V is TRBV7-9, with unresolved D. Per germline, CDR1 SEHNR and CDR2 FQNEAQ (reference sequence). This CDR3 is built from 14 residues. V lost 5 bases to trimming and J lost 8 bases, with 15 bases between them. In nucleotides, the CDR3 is TGTGCCAGCAGCCCTCGGGAGGGAATCGAAAAACTGTTTTTT. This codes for CASSPREGIEKLFF.

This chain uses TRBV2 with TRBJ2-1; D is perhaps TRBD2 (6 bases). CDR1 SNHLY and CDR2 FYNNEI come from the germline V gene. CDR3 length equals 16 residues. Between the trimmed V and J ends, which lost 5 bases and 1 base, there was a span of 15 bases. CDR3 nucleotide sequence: TGTGCCAGCAGTCTCGGAGGGCCAGGGTCCTACAATGAGCAGTTCTTC. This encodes CASSLGGPGSYNEQFF.

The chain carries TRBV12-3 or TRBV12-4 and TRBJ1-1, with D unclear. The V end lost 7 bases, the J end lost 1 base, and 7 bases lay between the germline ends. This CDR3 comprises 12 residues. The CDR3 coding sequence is TGTGCCAGCACCTGGCAGAACACTGAAGCTTTCTTT. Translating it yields CASTWQNTEAFF.

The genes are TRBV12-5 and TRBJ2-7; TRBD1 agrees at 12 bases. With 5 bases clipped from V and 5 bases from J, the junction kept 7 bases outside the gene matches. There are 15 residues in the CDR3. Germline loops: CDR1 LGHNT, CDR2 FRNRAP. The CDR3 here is CASGGWGTGGHEQYF. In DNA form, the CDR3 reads TGTGCTAGTGGTGGCTGGGGGACAGGGGGCCACGAGCAGTACTTC.

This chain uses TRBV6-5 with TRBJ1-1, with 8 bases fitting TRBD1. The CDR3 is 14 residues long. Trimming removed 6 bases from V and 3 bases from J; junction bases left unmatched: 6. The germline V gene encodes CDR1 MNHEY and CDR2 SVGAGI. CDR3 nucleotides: TGTGCCAGCAGGCAAAAGGGACAGGACACTGAAGCTTTCTTT. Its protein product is CASRQKGQDTEAFF.

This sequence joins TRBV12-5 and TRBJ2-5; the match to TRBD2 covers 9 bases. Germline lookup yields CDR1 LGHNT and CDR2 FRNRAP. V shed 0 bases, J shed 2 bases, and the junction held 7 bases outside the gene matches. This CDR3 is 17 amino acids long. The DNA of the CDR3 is TGTGCTAGTGGTTTGGTAGGGCTAGCGGGATATCAAGAGACCCAGTACTTC. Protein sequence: CASGLVGLAGYQETQYF.

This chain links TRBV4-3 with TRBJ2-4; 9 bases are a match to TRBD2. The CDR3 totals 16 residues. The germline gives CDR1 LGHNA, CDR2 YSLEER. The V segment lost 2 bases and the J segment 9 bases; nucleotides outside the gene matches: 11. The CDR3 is CASSQLGLALGLIQYF. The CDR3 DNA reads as TGCGCCAGCAGCCAATTGGGACTAGCCCTAGGCCTCATTCAGTACTTC.

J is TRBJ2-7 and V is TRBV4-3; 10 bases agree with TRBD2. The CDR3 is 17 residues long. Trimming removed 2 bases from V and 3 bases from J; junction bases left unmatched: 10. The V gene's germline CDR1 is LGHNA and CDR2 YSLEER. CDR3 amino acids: CASSQNSWVAGGYEQYF. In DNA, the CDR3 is TGCGCCAGCAGCCAAAACTCCTGGGTAGCGGGAGGCTACGAGCAGTACTTC.

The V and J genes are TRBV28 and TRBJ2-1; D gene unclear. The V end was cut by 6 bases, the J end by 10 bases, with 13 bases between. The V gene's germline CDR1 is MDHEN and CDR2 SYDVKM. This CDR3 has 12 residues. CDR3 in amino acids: CASSLTSGEQFF. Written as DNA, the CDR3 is TGTGCCAGCAGCCTGACCTCCGGGGAGCAGTTCTTC.

The CDR3 loop is CSVEDQLDFGSTYNEQFF. CDR3 sequence (DNA): TGCAGCGTTGAAGATCAGTTGGACTTCGGTTCCACTTACAATGAGCAGTTCTTC. The V call is TRBV29-1, the J call TRBJ2-1, with D possibly being TRBD2 (5 bases). Germline CDR1 reads SQVTM; CDR2 reads ANQGSEA. With 0 bases removed from V and 4 bases from J, the gap between germline ends came to 22 bases. The CDR3 totals 18 residues.

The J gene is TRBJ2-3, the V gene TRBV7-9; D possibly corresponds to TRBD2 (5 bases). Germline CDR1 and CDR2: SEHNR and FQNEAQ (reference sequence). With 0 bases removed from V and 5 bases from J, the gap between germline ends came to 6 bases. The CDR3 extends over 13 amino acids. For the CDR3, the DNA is TGTGCCAGCAGCTTAGCGGGAGAAGATACGCAGTATTTT. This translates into CASSLAGEDTQYF. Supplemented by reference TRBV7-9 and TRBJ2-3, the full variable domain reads DTGVSQNPRHKITKRGQNVTFRCDPISEHNRLYWYRQTLGQGPEFLTYFQNEAQLEKSRLLSDRFSAERPKGSFSTLEIQRTEQGDSAMYLCASSLAGEDTQYFGPGTRLTVL.

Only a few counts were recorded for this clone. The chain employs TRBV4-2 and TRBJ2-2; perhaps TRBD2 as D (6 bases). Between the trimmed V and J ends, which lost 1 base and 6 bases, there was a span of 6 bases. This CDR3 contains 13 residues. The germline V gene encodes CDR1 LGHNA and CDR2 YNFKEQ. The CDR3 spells CASSQAGAGELFF. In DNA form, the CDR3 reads TGTGCCAGCAGCCAAGCGGGGGCCGGGGAGCTGTTTTTT.

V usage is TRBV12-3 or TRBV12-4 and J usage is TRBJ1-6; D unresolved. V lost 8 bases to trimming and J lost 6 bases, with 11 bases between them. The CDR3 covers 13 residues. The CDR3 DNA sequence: TGTGCCAGCGTTATGGCTTTTAATTCACCCCTCCACTTT. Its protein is CASVMAFNSPLHF.

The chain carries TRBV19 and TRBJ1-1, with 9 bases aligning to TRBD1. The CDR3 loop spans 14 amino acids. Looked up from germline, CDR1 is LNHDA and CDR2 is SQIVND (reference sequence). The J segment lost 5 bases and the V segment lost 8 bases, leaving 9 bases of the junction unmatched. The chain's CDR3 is CASGSGTGKTEAFF. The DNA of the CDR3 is TGTGCCAGTGGGTCCGGGACAGGGAAAACTGAAGCTTTCTTT.

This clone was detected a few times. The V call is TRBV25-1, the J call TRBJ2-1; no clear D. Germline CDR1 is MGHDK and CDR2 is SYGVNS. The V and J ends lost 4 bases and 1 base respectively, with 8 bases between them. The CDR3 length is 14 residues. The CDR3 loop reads CASSVQGSYNEQFF. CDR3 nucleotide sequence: TGTGCCAGCAGTGTGCAAGGGTCCTACAATGAGCAGTTCTTC. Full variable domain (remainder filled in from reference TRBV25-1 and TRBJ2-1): EADIYQTPRYLVIGTGKKITLECSQTMGHDKMYWYQQDPGMELHLIHYSYGVNSTEKGDLSSESTVSRIRTEHFPLTLESARPSHTSQYLCASSVQGSYNEQFFGPGTRLTVL.

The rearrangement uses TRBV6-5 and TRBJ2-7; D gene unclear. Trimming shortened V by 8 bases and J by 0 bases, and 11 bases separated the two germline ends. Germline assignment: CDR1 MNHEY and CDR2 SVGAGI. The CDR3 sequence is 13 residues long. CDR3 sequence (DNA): TGTGCCAGCGGACCAGCTGACTCCTACGAGCAGTACTTC. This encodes CASGPADSYEQYF.

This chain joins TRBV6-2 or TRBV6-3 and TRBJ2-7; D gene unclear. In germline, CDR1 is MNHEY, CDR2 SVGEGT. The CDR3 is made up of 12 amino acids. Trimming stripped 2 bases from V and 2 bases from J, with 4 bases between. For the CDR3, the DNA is TGTGCCAGCAGTTACCCCACCTACGAGCAGTACTTC. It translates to CASSYPTYEQYF.

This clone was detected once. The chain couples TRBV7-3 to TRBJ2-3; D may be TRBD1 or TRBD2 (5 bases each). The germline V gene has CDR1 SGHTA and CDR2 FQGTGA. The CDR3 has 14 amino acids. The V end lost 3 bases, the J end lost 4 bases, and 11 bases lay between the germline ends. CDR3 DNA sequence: TGTGCCAGCAGCTTCTCCGGGGCCGCAGATACGCAGTATTTT. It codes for CASSFSGAADTQYF.

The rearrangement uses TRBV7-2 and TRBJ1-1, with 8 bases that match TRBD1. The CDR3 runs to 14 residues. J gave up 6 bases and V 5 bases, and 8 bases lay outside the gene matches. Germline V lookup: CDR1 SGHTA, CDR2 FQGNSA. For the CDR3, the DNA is TGTGCCAGCAGCCCTCGGACAGGGAGGGCTGAAGCTTTCTTT. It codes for CASSPRTGRAEAFF.

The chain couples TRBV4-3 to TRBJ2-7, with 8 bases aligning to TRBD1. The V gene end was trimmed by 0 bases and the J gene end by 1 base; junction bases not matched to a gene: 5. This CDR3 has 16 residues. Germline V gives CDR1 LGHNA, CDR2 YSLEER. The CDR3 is CASSQDPGQGSYEQYF. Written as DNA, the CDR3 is TGCGCCAGCAGCCAAGATCCAGGACAGGGATCCTACGAGCAGTACTTC.

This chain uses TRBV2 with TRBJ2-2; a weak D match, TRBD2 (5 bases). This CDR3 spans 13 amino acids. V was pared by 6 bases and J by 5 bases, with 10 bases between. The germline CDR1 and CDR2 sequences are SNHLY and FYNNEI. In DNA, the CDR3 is TGTGCCAGCAGGAGGGTGGAGACCGGGGAGCTGTTTTTT. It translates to CASRRVETGELFF.

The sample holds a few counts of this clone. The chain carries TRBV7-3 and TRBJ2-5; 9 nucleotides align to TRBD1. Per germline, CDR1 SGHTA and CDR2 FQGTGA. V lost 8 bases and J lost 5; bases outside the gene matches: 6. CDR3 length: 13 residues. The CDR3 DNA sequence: TGTGCCAGCTCAACAGGGGGCCGGGAGACCCAGTACTTC. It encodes CASSTGGRETQYF.

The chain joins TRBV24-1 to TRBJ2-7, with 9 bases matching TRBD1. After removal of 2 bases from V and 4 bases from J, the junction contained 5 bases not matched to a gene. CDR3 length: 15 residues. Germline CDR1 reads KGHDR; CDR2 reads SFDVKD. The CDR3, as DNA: TGTGCCACCAGTGATTCCGGGACAGGGAGATACGAGCAGTACTTC. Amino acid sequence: CATSDSGTGRYEQYF.

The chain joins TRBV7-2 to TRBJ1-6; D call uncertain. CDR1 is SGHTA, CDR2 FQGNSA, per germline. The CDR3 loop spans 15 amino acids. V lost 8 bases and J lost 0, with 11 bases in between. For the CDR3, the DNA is TGTGCCAGCCTGATAACTAGCTCCTATAATTCACCCCTCCACTTT. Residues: CASLITSSYNSPLHF.